One and the same sample provided the 14 T cell receptor beta chains below, sequenced in a study of T cell clonality in common variable immunodeficiency. The antigens of these receptors remain unknown. The assay was immunoSEQ multiplex PCR, and TCRdb's table has in-frame clones only and misses some. Singletons are absent from the sample, which has about 28,000 clones. Study-wide results and limits: Reportedly, TCR beta sequences from common variable immunodeficiency showed fewer deletions and N-nucleotide insertions.

Sequencing input: peripheral blood mononuclear cells. These receptors all stem from a human donor with common variable immunodeficiency.

A few counts support this clone. From the germline J gene comes the end of the CDR3, since the read stops 3 residues before it. This sequence joins TRBV19 and TRBJ2-5, with D tentatively TRBD1 (6 bases). The germline V and J ends were trimmed by 3 bases and 5 bases, with 13 bases remaining between them. This CDR3 region has 14 residues. The germline gives CDR1 LNHDA, CDR2 SQIVND (reference sequence). CDR3 loop: CASSIRQASETQYF. The part of the CDR3 DNA that was read is TGTGCCAGTAGTATCCGACAGGCTTCGGAGACC.

In this sample, this clone turned up many times. The CDR3 end lies 3 residues beyond the end of the read and is filled in from the germline J gene. The chain is built from TRBV7-6 and TRBJ1-4; D ambiguous. The CDR3 contains 17 residues. Germline loops: CDR1 SGHVS, CDR2 FNYEAQ. Between the trimmed V and J ends, which lost 4 bases and 4 bases, there was a span of 19 bases. The CDR3 sequence: CASSSQTEGLINEKLFF. Incomplete CDR3 DNA: TGTGCCAGCAGCTCCCAAACTGAGGGCTTGATTAATGAAAAA.

As regards this clone: The sequenced fragment ends 3 residues before the CDR3 boundary, so the rest is inferred from the germline J gene. This chain links TRBV11-2 with TRBJ2-2; 8 bases align to TRBD2. Trimming took 3 bases from V and 6 from J; bases not matched to a gene: 6. This CDR3 is built from 15 residues. Germline V lookup: CDR1 SGHAT, CDR2 FQNNGV. Partial CDR3 DNA: TGTGCCAGCAGCTTGGGTCGACTAGCGTCCGGGGAG. This encodes CASSLGRLASGE. The complete CDR3 protein is CASSLGRLASGELFF. Supplemented by reference TRBV11-2 and TRBJ2-2, the full variable domain reads EAGVAQSPRYKIIEKRQSVAFWCNPISGHATLYWYQQILGQGPKLLIQFQNNGVVDDSQLPKDRFSAERLKGVDSTLKIQPAKLEDSAVYLCASSLGRLASGELFFGEGSRLTVL.

Regarding this clone: The missing CDR3 end, 3 residues past where the read stops, is filled in from the germline J gene. V usage is TRBV2 and J usage is TRBJ1-1; possibly TRBD1 for D (5 bases). Germline-derived CDR1 and CDR2 are SNHLY and FYNNEI. Trimming left V 7 bases short and J 1 base short, with 19 bases between. The CDR3 is made up of 16 amino acids. This CDR3 reads CASTPRRGTPNTEAFF. The DNA read from the CDR3 is TGTGCCAGCACCCCAAGGAGGGGAACCCCGAACACTGAA.

About this clone: Given a much more abundant clone one base away, this may be a read error. The read gets to within 3 residues of the CDR3 end, and the germline J gene fills in the rest. The genes are TRBV23-1 and TRBJ2-5; tentative D call: TRBD1 (5 bases). TRBV23-1 is an open reading frame whose function is uncertain. V dropped 1 base and J dropped 6 bases, with 18 bases sitting between them. This CDR3 is built from 16 residues. The CDR3 region is CASSQWTPYSNQTQYF. CDR3 bases read: TGCGCCAGCAGTCAATGGACACCTTATAGCAATCAGACC.

This clone came up a few times. The read halts 3 residues ahead of the CDR3 end, with the missing end drawn from the germline J gene. The chain recombines TRBV10-2 with TRBJ1-2; 7 bases are shared with TRBD1. The CDR3 contains 13 residues. The V segment lost 8 bases and the J segment 1 base; nucleotides outside the gene matches: 4. Germline V gene lookup returns CDR1 WSHSY and CDR2 SAAADI. CDR3 DNA, as far as it was read: TGCGCCAGCGGGGACAGTTTTAACTATGGC. It is translated as CASGDSFNYG. The whole CDR3 reads CASGDSFNYGYTF.

This clone was recorded at least ten times. The read ends 3 residues shy of where the CDR3 ends; the end is completed using the germline J gene. V usage is TRBV14 and J usage is TRBJ2-7; D remains ambiguous. The CDR3 totals 12 residues. Trimming removed 3 bases at V and 3 bases at J, with 6 bases between. Germline V gene lookup returns CDR1 SGHDN and CDR2 FVKESK. CDR3 region: CASSQNFYEQYF. Incomplete CDR3 DNA: TGTGCCAGCAGCCAGAACTTCTACGAG.

At least ten counts were recorded for this clone. The read ends 3 residues early relative to the CDR3; the germline J gene fills the gap. The genes are TRBV7-9 and TRBJ2-7, with no clear D. The germline V gene has CDR1 SEHNR and CDR2 FQNEAQ (reference sequence). The V end was cut by 5 bases, the J end by 5 bases, with 10 bases between. This CDR3 has 12 amino acids. The DNA read from the CDR3 is TGTGCCAGCAGCGCCCTAGACCACGAG. Protein sequence: CASSALDHE. The entire CDR3 protein reads CASSALDHEQYF.

In regard to this clone: The missing CDR3 end, 3 residues past where the read stops, is filled in from the germline J gene. The chain links TRBV29-1 to TRBJ2-7; D is unresolved. Per the germline V gene, CDR1 is SQVTM and CDR2 is ANQGSEA. CDR3 length: 12 residues. V shed 1 base and J shed 2 bases, with 6 bases lying between them. CDR3 DNA, as far as it was read: TGCAGCGTTGAAGGCCAGACCTACGAG. It specifies CSVEGQTYE. The full CDR3 sequence reads CSVEGQTYEQYF.

This clone was seen ten or more times. The observed sequence ends 3 residues before the CDR3 terminus, with the missing tail filled in from the germline J gene. V and J are TRBV6-1 and TRBJ2-7, with D unresolved. The CDR3 runs to 14 residues. Trimming took off 4 bases at V and 5 bases at J, with 15 bases between the two ends. Germline CDR1 and CDR2: MNHNS and SASEGT. The DNA read from the CDR3 is TGTGCCAGCAGTGCCGACCTGGCAGGCGACGAG. It codes for CASSADLAGDE. The CDR3 in full is CASSADLAGDEQYF.

The sample holds many counts of this clone. The sequence runs out 3 residues before the end of the CDR3; the remainder is reconstructed from the germline J gene. V and J are TRBV2 and TRBJ2-1, with 7 bases identical to TRBD2. The junction had 7 bases not matched to a gene; V was cut back by 7 bases and J by 1 base. The length of the CDR3 is 15 residues. Per the germline V gene, CDR1 is SNHLY and CDR2 is FYNNEI. The sequenced CDR3 bases are TGTGCCAGCAAGGCGGGAGTCGGGTCCTACAATGAG. Translating gives CASKAGVGSYNE. The whole CDR3 protein reads CASKAGVGSYNEQFF.

A note on this clone: Sequencing ends 3 residues short of the CDR3 end; the germline J gene provides the rest. The gene calls are TRBV19 and TRBJ1-2; TRBD1 matches 9 bases. CDR3 length: 14 amino acids. V shed 10 bases and J 7 bases; nucleotides not matched to a gene: 13. The germline gives CDR1 LNHDA, CDR2 SQIVND (reference sequence). The CDR3 DNA, read in part, is TGTGCCATTTCTGAACCCGGGACAGGGATTGGC. Protein sequence: CAISEPGTGIG. From start to end, the CDR3 is CAISEPGTGIGYTF.

This clone was seen ten or more times. The CDR3 end is not reached by the read, which stops 3 residues before it; the germline J gene fills it in. This chain links TRBV5-1 with TRBJ2-5, with 16 bases lining up with TRBD2. CDR1 and CDR2 from the germline V gene are SGHRS and YFSETQ. The CDR3 is 16 amino acids. V shed 5 bases, J shed 6 bases, and the junction held 7 bases outside the gene matches. CDR3 residues: CASSPGGLAGGKTQYF. The sequenced part of the CDR3 DNA is TGCGCCAGCAGTCCCGGGGGACTAGCGGGAGGGAAGACC.

As concerns this clone: The CDR3 is cut off 3 residues early in the read; its end comes from the germline J gene. The V and J genes are TRBV2 and TRBJ2-7, with 9 nucleotides matching TRBD1. The V gene's germline CDR1 is SNHLY and CDR2 FYNNEI. The CDR3 is made up of 16 amino acids. Unmatched junction bases numbered 7, after V lost 2 bases and J lost 2 bases. CDR3 protein: CASSEKVGTGPYEQYF. Partial CDR3 DNA: TGTGCCAGCAGTGAAAAAGTGGGGACAGGGCCCTACGAG.